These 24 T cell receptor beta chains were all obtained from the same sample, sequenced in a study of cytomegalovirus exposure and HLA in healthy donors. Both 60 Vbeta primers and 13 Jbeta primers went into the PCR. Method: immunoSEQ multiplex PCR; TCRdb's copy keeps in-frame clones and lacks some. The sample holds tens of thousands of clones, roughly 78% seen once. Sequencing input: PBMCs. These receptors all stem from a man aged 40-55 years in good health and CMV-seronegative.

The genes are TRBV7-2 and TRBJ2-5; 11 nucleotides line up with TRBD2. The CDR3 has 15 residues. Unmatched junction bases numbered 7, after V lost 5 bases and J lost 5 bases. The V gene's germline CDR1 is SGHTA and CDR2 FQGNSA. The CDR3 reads CASSVRIAGGETQYF. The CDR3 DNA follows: TGTGCCAGCAGCGTTCGTATAGCGGGAGGGGAGACCCAGTACTTC.

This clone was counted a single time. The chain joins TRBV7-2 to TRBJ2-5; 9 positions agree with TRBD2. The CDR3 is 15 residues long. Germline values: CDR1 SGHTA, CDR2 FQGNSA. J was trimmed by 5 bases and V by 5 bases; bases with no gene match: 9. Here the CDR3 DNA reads TGTGCCAGCAGCCCTCAAGCGGGAGGCGGGGAGACCCAGTACTTC. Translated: CASSPQAGGGETQYF.

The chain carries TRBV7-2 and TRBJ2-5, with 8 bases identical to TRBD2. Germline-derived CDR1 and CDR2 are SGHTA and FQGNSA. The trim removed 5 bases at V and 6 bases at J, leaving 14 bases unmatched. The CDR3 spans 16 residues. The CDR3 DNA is TGTGCCAGCAGCCCCCCGGGAGCGGGAGATCGAAAGACCCAGTACTTC. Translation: CASSPPGAGDRKTQYF.

CDR3 in amino acids: CASSHPRDRSYNEQFF. CDR3 in DNA: TGTGCCAGCAGCCACCCCCGGGACAGATCCTACAATGAGCAGTTCTTC. This chain uses TRBV4-2 with TRBJ2-1, with TRBD1 identical over 7 bases. The CDR3 has 16 amino acids. CDR1 is LGHNA, CDR2 YNFKEQ, per germline. The junction had 6 bases not matched to a gene; V was cut back by 3 bases and J by 1 base.

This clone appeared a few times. DNA of the CDR3: TGTGCCAGTCTCGGGGTGACCCACAATCAGCCCCAGCATTTT. Protein: CASLGVTHNQPQHF. This chain links TRBV19 with TRBJ1-5, with D uncertain. Germline CDR1 reads LNHDA; CDR2 reads SQIVND (reference sequence). CDR3 length equals 14 residues. Trimming pared 8 bases from V and 3 bases from J, leaving 14 bases between.

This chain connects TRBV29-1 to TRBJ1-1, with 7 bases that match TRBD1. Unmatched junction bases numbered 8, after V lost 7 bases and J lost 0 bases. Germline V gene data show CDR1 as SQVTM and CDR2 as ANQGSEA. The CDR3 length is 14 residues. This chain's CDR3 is CSGTGSSMNTEAFF. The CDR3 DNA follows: TGCAGCGGGACAGGCTCTAGCATGAACACTGAAGCTTTCTTT.

The CDR3 DNA follows: TGTGCCAGCAGTTTCGAAGGCGGGACAGGGGTTGATACGCAGTATTTT. Its protein is CASSFEGGTGVDTQYF. The chain is built from TRBV7-9 and TRBJ2-3, with 10 positions matching TRBD1. J was trimmed by 6 bases and V by 6 bases; bases with no gene match: 12. The CDR3 is 16 amino acids. Germline V gene sequence: CDR1 SEHNR, CDR2 FQNEAQ (reference sequence).

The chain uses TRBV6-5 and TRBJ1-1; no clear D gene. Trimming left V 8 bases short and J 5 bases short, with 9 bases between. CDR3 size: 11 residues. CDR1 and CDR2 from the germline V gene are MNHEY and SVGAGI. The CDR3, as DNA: TGTGCCAGCGGCCGAGGGACTGAAGCTTTCTTT. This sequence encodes CASGRGTEAFF.

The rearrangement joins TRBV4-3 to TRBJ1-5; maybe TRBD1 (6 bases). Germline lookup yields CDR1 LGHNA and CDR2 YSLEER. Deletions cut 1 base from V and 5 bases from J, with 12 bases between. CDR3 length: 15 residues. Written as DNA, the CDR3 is TGCGCCAGCAGCCAAGGATGGCAGGGGCATCAGCCCCAGCATTTT. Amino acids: CASSQGWQGHQPQHF.

The CDR3 nucleotides read TGTGCCAGCAGCTTGTGGGGGCCTTATGAGCAGTACTTC. As protein: CASSLWGPYEQYF. The chain is built from TRBV5-4 and TRBJ2-7, with D possibly TRBD1 on 6 matching bases. V shed 1 base and J shed 7 bases, with 12 bases lying between them. The CDR3 spans 13 residues. Germline values: CDR1 SGHNT, CDR2 YYREEE (reference sequence).

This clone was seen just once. In DNA form, the CDR3 reads TGTGCCAGTCGAGCGGGAGCTTCGAGTGAGCAGTTCTTC. Amino acid sequence: CASRAGASSEQFF. The genes are TRBV6-5 and TRBJ2-1; 8 bases are shared with TRBD2. The CDR3 has 13 amino acids. Per germline, CDR1 MNHEY and CDR2 SVGAGI. V was clipped by 9 bases and J by 9 bases; unmatched bases: 10.

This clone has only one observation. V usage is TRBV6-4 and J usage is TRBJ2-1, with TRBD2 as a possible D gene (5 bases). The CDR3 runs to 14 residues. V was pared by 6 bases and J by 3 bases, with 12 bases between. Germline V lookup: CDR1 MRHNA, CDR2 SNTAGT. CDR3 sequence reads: CASRRENDYNEQFF. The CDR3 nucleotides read TGTGCCAGCAGGAGGGAGAACGACTACAATGAGCAGTTCTTC.

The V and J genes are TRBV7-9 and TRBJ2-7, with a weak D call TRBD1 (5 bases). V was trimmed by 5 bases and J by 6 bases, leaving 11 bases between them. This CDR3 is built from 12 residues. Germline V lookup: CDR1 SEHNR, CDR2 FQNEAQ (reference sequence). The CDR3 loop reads CASSRQLFEQYF. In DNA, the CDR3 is TGTGCCAGCAGCCGACAGCTTTTCGAGCAGTACTTC.

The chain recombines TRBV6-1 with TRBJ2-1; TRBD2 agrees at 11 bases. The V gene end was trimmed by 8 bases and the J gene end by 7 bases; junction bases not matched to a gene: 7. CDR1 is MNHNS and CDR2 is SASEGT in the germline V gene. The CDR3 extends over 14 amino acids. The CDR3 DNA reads TGTGCCAGCGACCTAGCGGGGGGTAAGAATGAGCAGTTCTTC. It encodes CASDLAGGKNEQFF.

CDR3 sequence (DNA): TGTGCCAGCAGCGGGTATAGCGGGATCACAGATACGCAGTATTTT. It specifies CASSGYSGITDTQYF. The rearrangement links TRBV5-8 to TRBJ2-3, with 8 bases fitting TRBD2. The V gene's germline CDR1 is SGHTS and CDR2 YDEGEE. The V segment lost 4 bases and the J segment 2 bases; nucleotides outside the gene matches: 6. CDR3 length: 15 amino acids.

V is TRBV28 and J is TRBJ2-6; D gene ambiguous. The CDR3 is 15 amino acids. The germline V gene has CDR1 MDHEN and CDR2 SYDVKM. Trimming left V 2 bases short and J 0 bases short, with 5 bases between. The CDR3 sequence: CASSLMASGANVLTF. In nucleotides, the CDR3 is TGTGCCAGCAGTTTAATGGCCTCTGGGGCCAACGTCCTGACTTTC.

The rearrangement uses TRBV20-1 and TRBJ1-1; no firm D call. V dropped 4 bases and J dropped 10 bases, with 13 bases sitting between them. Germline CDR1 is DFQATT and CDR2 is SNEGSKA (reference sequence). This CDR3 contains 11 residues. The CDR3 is CSANSGPTAFF. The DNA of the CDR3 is TGCAGTGCTAATAGCGGCCCAACAGCTTTCTTT.

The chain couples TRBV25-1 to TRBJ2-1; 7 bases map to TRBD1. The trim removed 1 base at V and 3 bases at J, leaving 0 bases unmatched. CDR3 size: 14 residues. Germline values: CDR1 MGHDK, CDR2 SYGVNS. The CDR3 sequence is CASSEWTGYNEQFF. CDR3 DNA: TGTGCCAGCAGTGAATGGACAGGCTACAATGAGCAGTTCTTC.

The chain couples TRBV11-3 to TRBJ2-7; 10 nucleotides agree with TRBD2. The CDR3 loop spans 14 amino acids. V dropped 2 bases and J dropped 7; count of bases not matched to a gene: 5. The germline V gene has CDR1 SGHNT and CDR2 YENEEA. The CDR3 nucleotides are TGTGCCAGCAGCTTACATCGACTAGCGGGTGAGCAGTACTTC. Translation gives CASSLHRLAGEQYF.

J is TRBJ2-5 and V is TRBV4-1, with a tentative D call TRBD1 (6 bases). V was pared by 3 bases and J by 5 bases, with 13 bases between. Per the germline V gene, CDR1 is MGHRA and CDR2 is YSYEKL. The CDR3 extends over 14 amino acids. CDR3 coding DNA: TGCGCCAGCAGCCATCCAGGGGTCCGGGAGACCCAGTACTTC. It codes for CASSHPGVRETQYF.

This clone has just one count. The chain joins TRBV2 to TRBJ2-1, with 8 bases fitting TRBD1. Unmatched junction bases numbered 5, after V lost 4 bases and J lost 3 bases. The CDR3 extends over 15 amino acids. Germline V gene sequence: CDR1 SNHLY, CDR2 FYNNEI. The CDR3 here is CASSGARGHYNEQFF. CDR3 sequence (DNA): TGTGCCAGCAGTGGTGCCAGGGGGCACTACAATGAGCAGTTCTTC.

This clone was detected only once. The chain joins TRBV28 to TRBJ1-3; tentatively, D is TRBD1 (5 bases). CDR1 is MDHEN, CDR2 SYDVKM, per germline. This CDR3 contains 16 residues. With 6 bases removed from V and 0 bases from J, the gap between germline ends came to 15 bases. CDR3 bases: TGTGCCAGCAGCCCTACCCCGGGGGGCTCTGGAAACACCATATATTTT. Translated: CASSPTPGGSGNTIYF.

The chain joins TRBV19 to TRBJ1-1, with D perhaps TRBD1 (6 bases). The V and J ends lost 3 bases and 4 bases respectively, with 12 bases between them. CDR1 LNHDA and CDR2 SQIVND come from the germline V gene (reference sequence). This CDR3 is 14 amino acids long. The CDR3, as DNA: TGTGCCAGTAGTATCAAAGTAGGGGGCACTGAAGCTTTCTTT. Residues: CASSIKVGGTEAFF.

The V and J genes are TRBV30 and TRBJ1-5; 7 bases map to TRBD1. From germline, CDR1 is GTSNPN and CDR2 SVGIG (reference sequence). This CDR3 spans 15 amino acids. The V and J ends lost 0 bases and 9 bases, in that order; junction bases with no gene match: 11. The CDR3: CAWSVRDRLKRPQHF. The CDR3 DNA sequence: TGTGCCTGGAGTGTAAGGGACAGACTAAAACGGCCCCAGCATTTT. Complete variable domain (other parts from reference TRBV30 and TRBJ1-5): SQTIHQWPATLVQPVGSPLSLECTVEGTSNPNLYWYRQAAGRGLQLLFYSVGIGQISSEVPQNLSASRPQDRQFILSSKKLLLSDSGFYLCAWSVRDRLKRPQHFGDGTRLSIL.